This T cell receptor (beta chain) originates from a study of blood T cell repertoires in COVID-19. CDR3 length equals 14 residues. CDR1 is MNHEY and CDR2 is SMNVEV in the germline V gene (reference sequence). J gave up 4 bases and V 9 bases, and 9 bases lay outside the gene matches. Repertoires were generated with immunoSEQ multiplex PCR, while TCRdb's copy carries only in-frame clones and drops some. Altogether about 170,000 clones are present, roughly 91% being singletons, with the ten largest covering around 5%. The rearrangement uses TRBV27 and TRBJ2-1, with 7 bases matching TRBD1. This TCR came from a man between 18 and 29 years old with COVID-19, enrolled during active disease. Material: peripheral blood. This CDR3 is CASSGGIAYNEQFF. As DNA, the CDR3 is TGTGCCAGTTCAGGGGGTATCGCATACAATGAGCAGTTCTTC.